This T cell receptor beta chain was documented in a study of CD4 and CD8 cells across lung adenocarcinoma regions. Between the trimmed V and J ends, which lost 3 bases and 0 bases, there was a span of 12 bases. CDR1 and CDR2 (germline): WSHSY, SAAADI. The CDR3 consists of 17 residues. Donors had localized lung adenocarcinoma, a non-small cell lung cancer. One entry per CDR3 protein, called by TCRdb with MiXCR from the PCR reads. Of more than 15,000 distinct CDR3 sequences in the sample, 46% are singletons; the top ten hold less than 20%. Input material: CD4+ T cells from the margin of a lung tumor. The receptor was derived from a male donor with lung adenocarcinoma. The CD4 and CD8 labels of this study may be unreliable. The chain links TRBV10-2 to TRBJ2-6; D perhaps matches TRBD1 (5 bases). The CDR3 is CASSERQIISGANVLTF. As DNA, the CDR3 is TGCGCCAGCAGTGAAAGACAGATAATCTCTGGGGCCAACGTCCTGACTTTC.